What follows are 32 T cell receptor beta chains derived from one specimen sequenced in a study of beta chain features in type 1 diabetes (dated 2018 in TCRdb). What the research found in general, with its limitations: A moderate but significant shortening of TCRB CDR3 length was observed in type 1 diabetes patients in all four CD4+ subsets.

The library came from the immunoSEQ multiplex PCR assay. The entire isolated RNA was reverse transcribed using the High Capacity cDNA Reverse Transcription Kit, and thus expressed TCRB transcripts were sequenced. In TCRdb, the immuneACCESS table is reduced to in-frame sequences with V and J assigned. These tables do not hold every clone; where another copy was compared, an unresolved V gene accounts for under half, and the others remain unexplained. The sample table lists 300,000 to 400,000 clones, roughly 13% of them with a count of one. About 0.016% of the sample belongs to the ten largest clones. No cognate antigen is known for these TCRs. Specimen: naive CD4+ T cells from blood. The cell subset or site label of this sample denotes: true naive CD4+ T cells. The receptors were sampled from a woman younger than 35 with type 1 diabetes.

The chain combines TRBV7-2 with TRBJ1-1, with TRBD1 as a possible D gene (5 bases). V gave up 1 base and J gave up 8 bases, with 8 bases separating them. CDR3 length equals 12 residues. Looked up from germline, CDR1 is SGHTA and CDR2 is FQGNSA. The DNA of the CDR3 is TGTGCCAGCAGCTTAGTAGGGGCGGAAGCTTTCTTT. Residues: CASSLVGAEAFF.

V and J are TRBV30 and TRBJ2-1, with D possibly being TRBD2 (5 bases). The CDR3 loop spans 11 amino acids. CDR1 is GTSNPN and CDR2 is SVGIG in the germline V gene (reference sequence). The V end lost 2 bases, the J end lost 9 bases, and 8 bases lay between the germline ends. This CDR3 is CAWSSGIEQFF. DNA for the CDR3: TGTGCCTGGAGTTCGGGGATTGAGCAGTTCTTC. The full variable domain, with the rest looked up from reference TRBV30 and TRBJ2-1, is SQTIHQWPATLVQPVGSPLSLECTVEGTSNPNLYWYRQAAGRGLQLLFYSVGIGQISSEVPQNLSASRPQDRQFILSSKKLLLSDSGFYLCAWSSGIEQFFGPGTRLTVL.

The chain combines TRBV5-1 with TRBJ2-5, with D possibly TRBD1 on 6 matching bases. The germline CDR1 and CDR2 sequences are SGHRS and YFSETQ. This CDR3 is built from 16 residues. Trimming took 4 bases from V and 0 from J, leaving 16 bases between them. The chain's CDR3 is CASSDRDTSYQETQYF. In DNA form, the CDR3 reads TGCGCCAGCAGCGACCGGGACACTTCGTACCAAGAGACCCAGTACTTC.

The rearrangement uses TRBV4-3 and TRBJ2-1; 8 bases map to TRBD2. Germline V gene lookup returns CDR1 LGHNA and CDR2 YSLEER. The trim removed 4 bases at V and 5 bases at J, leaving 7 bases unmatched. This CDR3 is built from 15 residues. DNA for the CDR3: TGCGCCAGCAGCCCCCGGGCAGCGGGAGACAATGAGCAGTTCTTC. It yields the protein CASSPRAAGDNEQFF.

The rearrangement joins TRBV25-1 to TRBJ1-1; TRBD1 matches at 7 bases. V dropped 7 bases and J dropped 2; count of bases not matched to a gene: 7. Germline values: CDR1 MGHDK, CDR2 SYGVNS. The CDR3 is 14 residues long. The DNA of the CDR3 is TGTGCCAGCACCCCGGGACAGCTAAACACTGAAGCTTTCTTT. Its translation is CASTPGQLNTEAFF.

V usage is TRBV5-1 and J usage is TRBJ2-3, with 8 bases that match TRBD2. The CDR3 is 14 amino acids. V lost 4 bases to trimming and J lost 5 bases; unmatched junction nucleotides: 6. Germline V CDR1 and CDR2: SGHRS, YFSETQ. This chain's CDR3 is CASSVGTRLDTQYF. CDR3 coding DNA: TGCGCCAGCAGCGTTGGGACTAGACTAGATACGCAGTATTTT. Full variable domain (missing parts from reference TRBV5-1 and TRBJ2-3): KAGVTQTPRYLIKTRGQQVTLSCSPISGHRSVSWYQQTPGQGLQFLFEYFSETQRNKGNFPGRFSGRQFSNSRSEMNVSTLELGDSALYLCASSVGTRLDTQYFGPGTRLTVL.

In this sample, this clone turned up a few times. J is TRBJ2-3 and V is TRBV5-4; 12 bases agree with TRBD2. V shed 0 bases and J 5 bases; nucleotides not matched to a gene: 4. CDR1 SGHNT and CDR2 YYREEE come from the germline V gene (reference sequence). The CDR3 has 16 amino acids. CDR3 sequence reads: CASSLALAGGRDTQYF. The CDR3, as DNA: TGTGCCAGCAGCTTGGCCCTAGCGGGAGGGCGAGATACGCAGTATTTT.

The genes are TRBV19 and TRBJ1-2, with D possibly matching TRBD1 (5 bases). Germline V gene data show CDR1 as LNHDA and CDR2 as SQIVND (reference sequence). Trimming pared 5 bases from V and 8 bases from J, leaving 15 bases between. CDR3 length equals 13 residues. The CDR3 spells CASSPLLGGGYTF. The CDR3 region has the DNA TGTGCCAGTAGTCCCCTATTGGGGGGAGGCTACACCTTC.

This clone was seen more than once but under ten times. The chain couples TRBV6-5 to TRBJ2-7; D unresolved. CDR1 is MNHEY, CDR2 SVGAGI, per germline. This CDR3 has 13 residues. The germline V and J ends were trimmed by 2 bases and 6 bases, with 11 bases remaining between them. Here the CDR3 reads CASSYTPGGEQYV. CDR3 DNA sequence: TGTGCCAGCAGTTACACTCCAGGTGGCGAGCAGTACGTC.

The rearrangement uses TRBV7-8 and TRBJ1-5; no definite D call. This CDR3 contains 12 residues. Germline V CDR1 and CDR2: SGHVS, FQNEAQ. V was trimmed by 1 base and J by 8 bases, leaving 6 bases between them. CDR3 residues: CASSLGGEPQHF. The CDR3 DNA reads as TGTGCCAGCAGCTTAGGGGGAGAGCCCCAGCATTTT.

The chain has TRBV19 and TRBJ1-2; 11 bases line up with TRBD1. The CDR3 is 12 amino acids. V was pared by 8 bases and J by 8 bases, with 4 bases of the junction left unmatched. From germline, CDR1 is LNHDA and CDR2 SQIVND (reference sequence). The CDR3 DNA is TGTGCCAGTGGACAGGGGGCGAAGGGCTACACCTTC. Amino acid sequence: CASGQGAKGYTF. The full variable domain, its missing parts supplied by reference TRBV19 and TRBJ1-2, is DGGITQSPKYLFRKEGQNVTLSCEQNLNHDAMYWYRQDPGQGLRLIYYSQIVNDFQKGDIAEGYSVSREKKESFPLTVTSAQKNPTAFYLCASGQGAKGYTFGSGTRLTVV.

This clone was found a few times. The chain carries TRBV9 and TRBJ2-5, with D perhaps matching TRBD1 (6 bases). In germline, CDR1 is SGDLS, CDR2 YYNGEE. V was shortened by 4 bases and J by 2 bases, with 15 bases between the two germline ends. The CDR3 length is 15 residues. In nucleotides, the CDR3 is TGTGCCAGCAGCCCAACCCCAGGGGAGCAAGAGACCCAGTACTTC. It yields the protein CASSPTPGEQETQYF.

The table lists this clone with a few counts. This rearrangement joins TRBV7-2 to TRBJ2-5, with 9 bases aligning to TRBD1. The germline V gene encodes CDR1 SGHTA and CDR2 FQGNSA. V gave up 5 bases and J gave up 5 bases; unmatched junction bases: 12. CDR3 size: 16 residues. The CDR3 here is CASSLSGTGTRETQYF. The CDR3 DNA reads TGTGCCAGCAGCCTGAGTGGGACAGGGACGAGGGAGACCCAGTACTTC.

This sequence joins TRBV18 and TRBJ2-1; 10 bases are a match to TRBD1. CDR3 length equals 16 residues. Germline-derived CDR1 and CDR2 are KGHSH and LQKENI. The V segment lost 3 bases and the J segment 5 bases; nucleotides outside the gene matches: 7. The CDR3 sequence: CASSPKGTGVDNEQFF. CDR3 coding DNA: TGTGCCAGCTCACCTAAAGGGACAGGGGTCGACAATGAGCAGTTCTTC.

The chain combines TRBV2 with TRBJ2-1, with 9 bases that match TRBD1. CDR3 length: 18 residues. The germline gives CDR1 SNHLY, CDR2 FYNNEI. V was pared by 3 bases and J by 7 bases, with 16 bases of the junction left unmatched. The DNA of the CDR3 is TGTGCCAGCAGTGACATTACCCAACAGGACAGGGGAAGAAATGAGCAGTTCTTC. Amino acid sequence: CASSDITQQDRGRNEQFF.

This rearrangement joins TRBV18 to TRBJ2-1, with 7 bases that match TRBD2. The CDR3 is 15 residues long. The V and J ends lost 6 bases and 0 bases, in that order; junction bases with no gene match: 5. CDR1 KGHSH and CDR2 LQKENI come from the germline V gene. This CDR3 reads CASSRGESSYNEQFF. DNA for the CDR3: TGTGCCAGCTCCCGGGGGGAGAGCTCCTACAATGAGCAGTTCTTC.

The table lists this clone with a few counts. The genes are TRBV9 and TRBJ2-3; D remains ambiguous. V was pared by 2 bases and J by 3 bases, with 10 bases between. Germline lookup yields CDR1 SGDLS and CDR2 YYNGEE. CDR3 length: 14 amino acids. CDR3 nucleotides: TGTGCCAGCAGCGTCGGTGTAACGACAGATACGCAGTATTTT. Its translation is CASSVGVTTDTQYF.

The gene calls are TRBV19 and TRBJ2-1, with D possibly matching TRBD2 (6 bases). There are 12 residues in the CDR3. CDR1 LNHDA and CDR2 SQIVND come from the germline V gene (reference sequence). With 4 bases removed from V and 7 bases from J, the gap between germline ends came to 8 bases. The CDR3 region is CASSKEGNEQFF. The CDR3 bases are TGTGCCAGTAGTAAGGAGGGAAATGAGCAGTTCTTC.

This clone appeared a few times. CDR3 region: CASSITAVDTDTQYF. The CDR3, as DNA: TGTGCCAGTAGTATCACAGCGGTAGACACAGATACGCAGTATTTT. V usage is TRBV19 and J usage is TRBJ2-3; tentative D call: TRBD2 (5 bases). Germline V lookup: CDR1 LNHDA, CDR2 SQIVND (reference sequence). The CDR3 has 15 residues. V lost 3 bases to trimming and J lost 2 bases, with 12 bases between them.

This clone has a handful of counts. The CDR3 here is CAWSGLAGGPYEQYF. CDR3 coding DNA: TGTGCCTGGAGTGGACTAGCGGGAGGACCCTACGAGCAGTACTTC. V is TRBV30 and J is TRBJ2-7; 13 bases match TRBD2. V lost 1 base and J lost 2; bases outside the gene matches: 2. CDR1 is GTSNPN, CDR2 SVGIG, per germline (reference sequence). The CDR3 totals 15 residues.

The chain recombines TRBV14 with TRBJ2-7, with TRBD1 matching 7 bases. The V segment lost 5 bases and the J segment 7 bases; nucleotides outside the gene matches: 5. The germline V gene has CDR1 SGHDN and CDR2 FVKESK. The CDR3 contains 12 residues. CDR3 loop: CASSTRDREQYF. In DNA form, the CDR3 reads TGTGCCAGCAGCACCCGGGACAGAGAGCAGTACTTC.

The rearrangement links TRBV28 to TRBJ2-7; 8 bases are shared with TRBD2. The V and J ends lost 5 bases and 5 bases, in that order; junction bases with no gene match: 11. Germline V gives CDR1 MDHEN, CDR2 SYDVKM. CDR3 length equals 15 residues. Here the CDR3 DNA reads TGTGCCAGCAGTGCGACCGGGACTAGGTCCCACGAGCAGTACTTC. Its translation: CASSATGTRSHEQYF.

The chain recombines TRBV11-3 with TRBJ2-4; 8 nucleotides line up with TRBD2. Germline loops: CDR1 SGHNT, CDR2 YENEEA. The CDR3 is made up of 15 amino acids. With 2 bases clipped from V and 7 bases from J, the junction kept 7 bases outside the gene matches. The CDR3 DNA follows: TGTGCCAGCAGCTTAATCGGGGGGGCAGGGAACATTCAGTACTTC. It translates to CASSLIGGAGNIQYF.

CDR3 nucleotides: TGCGCCAGCAGCTTGTCTAGCGGTTTATCGGGAGGGGAGCAGTTCTTC. This gives the protein CASSLSSGLSGGEQFF. The rearrangement links TRBV5-1 to TRBJ2-1; 8 bases fit TRBD2. The V gene end was trimmed by 1 base and the J gene end by 10 bases; junction bases not matched to a gene: 13. Germline V gene lookup returns CDR1 SGHRS and CDR2 YFSETQ. This CDR3 is built from 16 residues.

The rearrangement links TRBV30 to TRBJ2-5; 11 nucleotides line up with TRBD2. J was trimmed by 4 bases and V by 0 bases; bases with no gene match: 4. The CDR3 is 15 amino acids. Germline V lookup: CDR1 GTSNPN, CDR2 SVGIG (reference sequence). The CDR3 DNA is TGTGCCTGGAGTGTAGGGCTAGCGGGAGGAGAGACCCAGTACTTC. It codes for CAWSVGLAGGETQYF. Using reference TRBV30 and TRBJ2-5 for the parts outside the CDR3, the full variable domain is SQTIHQWPATLVQPVGSPLSLECTVEGTSNPNLYWYRQAAGRGLQLLFYSVGIGQISSEVPQNLSASRPQDRQFILSSKKLLLSDSGFYLCAWSVGLAGGETQYFGPGTRLLVL.

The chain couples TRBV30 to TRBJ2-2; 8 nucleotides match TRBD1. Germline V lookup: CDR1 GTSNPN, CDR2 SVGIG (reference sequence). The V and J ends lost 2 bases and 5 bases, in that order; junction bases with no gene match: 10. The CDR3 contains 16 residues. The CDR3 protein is CAWSRQGITRTGELFF. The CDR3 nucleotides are TGTGCCTGGAGTCGACAGGGGATCACGAGGACCGGGGAGCTGTTTTTT.

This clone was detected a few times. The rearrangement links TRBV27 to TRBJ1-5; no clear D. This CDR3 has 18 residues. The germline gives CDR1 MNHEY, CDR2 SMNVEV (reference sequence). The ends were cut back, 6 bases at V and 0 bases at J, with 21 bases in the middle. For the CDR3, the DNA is TGTGCCAGCAGCCAGCGGCCCATATCTTCATATAGCAATCAGCCCCAGCATTTT. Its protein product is CASSQRPISSYSNQPQHF.

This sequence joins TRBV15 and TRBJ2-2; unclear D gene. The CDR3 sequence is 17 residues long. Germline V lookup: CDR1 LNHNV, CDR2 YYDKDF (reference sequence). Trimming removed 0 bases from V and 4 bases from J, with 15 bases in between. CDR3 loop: CATSRDGLQAGTGELFF. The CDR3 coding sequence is TGTGCCACCAGCAGAGATGGCCTACAAGCAGGCACCGGGGAGCTGTTTTTT.

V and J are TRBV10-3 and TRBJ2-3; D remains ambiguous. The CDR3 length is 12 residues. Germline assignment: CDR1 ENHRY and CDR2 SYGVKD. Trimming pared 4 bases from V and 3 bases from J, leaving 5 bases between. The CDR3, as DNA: TGTGCCATCAGTGGACAAACAGATACGCAGTATTTT. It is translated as CAISGQTDTQYF.

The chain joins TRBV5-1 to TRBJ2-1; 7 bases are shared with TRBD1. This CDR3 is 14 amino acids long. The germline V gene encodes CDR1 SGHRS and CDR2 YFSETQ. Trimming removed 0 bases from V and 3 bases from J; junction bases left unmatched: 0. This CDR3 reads CASSLGDSYNEQFF. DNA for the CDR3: TGCGCCAGCAGCTTGGGGGACAGCTACAATGAGCAGTTCTTC.

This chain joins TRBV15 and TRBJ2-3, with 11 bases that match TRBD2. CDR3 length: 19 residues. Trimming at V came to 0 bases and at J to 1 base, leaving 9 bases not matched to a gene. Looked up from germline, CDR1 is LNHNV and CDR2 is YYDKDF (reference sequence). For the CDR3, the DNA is TGTGCCACCAGCAGAGATCACCCTAGCGGGAGGCGGCGCACAGATACGCAGTATTTT. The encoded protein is CATSRDHPSGRRRTDTQYF.

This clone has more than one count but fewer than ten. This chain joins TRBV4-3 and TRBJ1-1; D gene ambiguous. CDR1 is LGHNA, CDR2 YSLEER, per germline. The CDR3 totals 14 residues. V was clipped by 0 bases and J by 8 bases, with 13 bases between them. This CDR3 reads CASSQDPGRQEAFF. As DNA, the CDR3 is TGCGCCAGCAGCCAAGATCCTGGCAGGCAGGAAGCTTTCTTT.